Below, one T cell receptor (beta chain) is given with its context. Produced via immunoSEQ multiplex PCR; TCRdb's table is partial and in-frame only. The data hold about 140,000 clones, with more than 85% observed a single time. The data originate from a study of control samples from healthy donors and cancer patients. The sample consisted of blood. This receptor was taken from a man in his thirties or forties in good health.

CDR3 sequence: CASSQIRDRVSPLHF. The CDR3 DNA reads TGCGCCAGCAGTCAAATAAGGGACAGGGTTTCACCCCTCCACTTT. This sequence joins TRBV23-1 and TRBJ1-6; 9 bases match TRBD1. TRBV23-1 is an open reading frame whose function is uncertain. This CDR3 contains 15 residues. The ends lost 2 bases at V and 9 bases at J; junction bases unmatched: 5.